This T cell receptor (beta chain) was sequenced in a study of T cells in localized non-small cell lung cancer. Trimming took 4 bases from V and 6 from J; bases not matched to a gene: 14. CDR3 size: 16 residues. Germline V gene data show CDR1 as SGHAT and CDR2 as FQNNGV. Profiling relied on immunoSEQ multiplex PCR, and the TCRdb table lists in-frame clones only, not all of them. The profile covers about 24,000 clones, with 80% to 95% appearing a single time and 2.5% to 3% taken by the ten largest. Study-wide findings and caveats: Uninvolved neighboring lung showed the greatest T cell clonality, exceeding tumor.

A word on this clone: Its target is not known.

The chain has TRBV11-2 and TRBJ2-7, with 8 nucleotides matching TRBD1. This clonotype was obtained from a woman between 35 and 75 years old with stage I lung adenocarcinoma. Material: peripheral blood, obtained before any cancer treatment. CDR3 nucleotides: TGTGCCAGCAGCTCAGCAGGGGGCAGGGGGAATGGCGAGCAGTACTTC. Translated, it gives CASSSAGGRGNGEQYF.